The sequence of this TCR beta chain was determined in a study of OX40 agonist ivuxolimab in advanced cancers. Across the study: Patients assigned to dose escalation were diagnosed with hepatocellular carcinoma, melanoma, renal cell or head and neck cancer.

Turning to this clone: Its target is unknown.

Only in-frame clones appear in the TCRdb table, and some are missing; sequencing was by immunoSEQ multiplex PCR. The table includes about 61,000 clones, about 88% detected once. Findings and caveats of the study: What antigens the expanded peripheral T cells recognized was never established.

Per the germline V gene, CDR1 is SGHRS and CDR2 is YFSETQ. V was pared by 6 bases and J by 8 bases, with 8 bases of the junction left unmatched. The CDR3 covers 13 residues. Samples were taken at baseline and on day 1 of cycles 4 and 7. The material sequenced was CD4+ or CD8+ T cells sorted from blood, taken in a trial of the OX40 agonist ivuxolimab. The receptor's source is an adult with an advanced solid tumor such as melanoma, head and neck, liver or kidney cancer. The chain links TRBV5-1 to TRBJ2-7; 10 nucleotides match TRBD1. In DNA, the CDR3 is TGCGCCAGCACACAGGGACAGGGGCCTCAGCAGTACTTC. This translates into CASTQGQGPQQYF. The full variable domain, completed using reference TRBV5-1 and TRBJ2-7, is KAGVTQTPRYLIKTRGQQVTLSCSPISGHRSVSWYQQTPGQGLQFLFEYFSETQRNKGNFPGRFSGRQFSNSRSEMNVSTLELGDSALYLCASTQGQGPQQYFGPGTRLTVT.